The 6 T cell receptor beta chains below all came from one sample that was sequenced in a study of control samples from healthy donors and cancer patients. The repertoire was sequenced with immunoSEQ multiplex PCR; TCRdb's copy has only in-frame clones and lacks some. The sample shows about 49,000 clones, 80% to 90% of them seen only once. Sequencing was done on a sample of PBMCs. Receptors originate from a woman between 45 and 65 years old with lung cancer.

The chain uses TRBV2 and TRBJ1-5, with TRBD1 as a possible D gene (6 bases). In germline, CDR1 is SNHLY, CDR2 FYNNEI. The CDR3 is 15 residues long. Trimming left V 6 bases short and J 1 base short, with 13 bases between. This CDR3 is CASSRGAGSNQPQHF. In DNA form, the CDR3 reads TGTGCCAGCAGCCGGGGGGCGGGGAGCAATCAGCCCCAGCATTTT.

The genes are TRBV5-8 and TRBJ2-5; D is ambiguous. V shed 1 base and J shed 6 bases, with 13 bases lying between them. Germline V gene sequence: CDR1 SGHTS, CDR2 YDEGEE. This CDR3 comprises 14 residues. CDR3 DNA sequence: TGTGCCAGCAGCTTGCCCCGGGCTACACAGACCCAGTACTTC. Protein: CASSLPRATQTQYF.

This clone was observed a few times. The chain is built from TRBV12-3 or TRBV12-4 and TRBJ2-2, with no clear D. Trimming left V 1 base short and J 10 bases short, with 10 bases between. CDR3 length equals 13 residues. CDR3 in amino acids: CASSLGLGEELFF. The CDR3 nucleotides read TGTGCCAGCAGTTTAGGACTGGGTGAGGAGCTGTTTTTT.

The chain has TRBV7-2 and TRBJ2-3, with unresolved D. Germline CDR1 reads SGHTA; CDR2 reads FQGNSA. The CDR3 has 12 amino acids. V was shortened by 1 base and J by 5 bases, with 4 bases between the two germline ends. DNA of the CDR3: TGTGCCAGCAGCTTAGTGGGAGATACGCAGTATTTT. Protein: CASSLVGDTQYF.

This chain links TRBV7-2 with TRBJ1-1, with a tentative D call TRBD1 (6 bases). The V end lost 1 base, the J end lost 5 bases, and 11 bases lay between the germline ends. The CDR3 is 14 residues long. The V gene's germline CDR1 is SGHTA and CDR2 FQGNSA. CDR3 coding DNA: TGTGCCAGCAGCTTAGAACAGGGAGGGACTGAAGCTTTCTTT. It yields the protein CASSLEQGGTEAFF.

The gene calls are TRBV18 and TRBJ1-2, with 10 nucleotides matching TRBD1. The J segment lost 7 bases and the V segment lost 0 bases, leaving 5 bases of the junction unmatched. The CDR3 is 15 amino acids. Germline V lookup: CDR1 KGHSH, CDR2 LQKENI. This CDR3 reads CASSPPRTGGSGYTF. CDR3 nucleotide sequence: TGTGCCAGCTCACCACCTCGGACAGGGGGATCTGGCTACACCTTC.